One sample yielded the 23 T cell receptor beta chains listed below, sequenced in a study of CD8+ T cells in alopecia areata. Sequencing relied on a cDNA template that was reverse transcribed from extracted RNA. Libraries were prepared by immunoSEQ multiplex PCR; TCRdb keeps only in-frame clonotypes and omits some of them. The data hold a few hundred thousand clones, with approximately 72% observed a single time. Documented treatment: oral pan-JAK inhibitor, 5-10 mg twice daily. The input for sequencing was CD4+ T cells sorted from blood, taken at week 44, from a patient treated with tofacitinib. The receptors here all came from a human donor with alopecia areata.

This clone has more than one count but fewer than ten. The chain uses TRBV4-3 and TRBJ2-3; a weak D match, TRBD1 (5 bases). Per the germline V gene, CDR1 is LGHNA and CDR2 is YSLEER. The CDR3 is 13 residues long. Trimming took off 0 bases at V and 8 bases at J, with 9 bases between the two ends. CDR3 amino acids: CASSQDRTSTQYF. CDR3 in DNA: TGCGCCAGCAGCCAAGATAGGACATCTACGCAGTATTTT.

V usage is TRBV29-1 and J usage is TRBJ1-1; 7 bases are shared with TRBD1. This CDR3 region has 13 residues. From germline, CDR1 is SQVTM and CDR2 ANQGSEA. V lost 6 bases and J lost 1; bases outside the gene matches: 5. CDR3 protein: CSVDRQGNTEAFF. In DNA form, the CDR3 reads TGCAGCGTGGATAGACAGGGGAACACTGAAGCTTTCTTT.

The DNA for the CDR3 is TGTGCCAGCGCGGAATACAGGGGAATCGGCATTCAGTACTTC. This translates into CASAEYRGIGIQYF. The J gene is TRBJ2-4, the V gene TRBV27; 7 bases agree with TRBD1. V lost 8 bases and J lost 9; bases outside the gene matches: 13. The CDR3 runs 14 residues. CDR1 and CDR2 from the germline V gene are MNHEY and SMNVEV (reference sequence).

This chain links TRBV29-1 with TRBJ1-2, with D tentatively TRBD1 (5 bases). The germline V gene encodes CDR1 SQVTM and CDR2 ANQGSEA. The CDR3 contains 16 residues. V was cut by 2 bases and J by 7 bases, with 23 bases left in between. CDR3 residues: CSVEPLIGTPQGGYTF. DNA for the CDR3: TGCAGCGTTGAACCCCTCATAGGGACTCCTCAGGGTGGCTACACCTTC.

The gene calls are TRBV2 and TRBJ1-2; 8 nucleotides align to TRBD1. V was clipped by 7 bases and J by 4 bases; unmatched bases: 8. The CDR3 is 14 amino acids. Per the germline V gene, CDR1 is SNHLY and CDR2 is FYNNEI. CDR3 protein: CASMDGQGVYGYTF. Here the CDR3 DNA reads TGTGCCAGCATGGACGGACAGGGAGTCTATGGCTACACCTTC.

The table lists this clone with a few counts. The CDR3 here is CASSQDYTAKQYF. The DNA of the CDR3 is TGTGCCAGCAGCCAAGATTACACGGCCAAGCAGTACTTC. The chain combines TRBV14 with TRBJ2-7, with D hard to call. Germline CDR1 SGHDN, CDR2 FVKESK. With 0 bases removed from V and 8 bases from J, the gap between germline ends came to 11 bases. This CDR3 has 13 residues.

Notes on this clone: The same CDR3 can be traced to other DNA sequences in this sample. The chain employs TRBV29-1 and TRBJ1-1; tentative D call: TRBD1 (5 bases). The CDR3 consists of 12 residues. V lost 4 bases, J lost 1 base, and 7 bases lay in between. Germline CDR1 SQVTM, CDR2 ANQGSEA. In DNA, the CDR3 is TGCAGCGTTGGTCAGGGGAACACTGAAGCTTTCTTT. This gives the protein CSVGQGNTEAFF.

The chain links TRBV9 to TRBJ2-1; TRBD2 is a possible D gene (6 bases). This CDR3 contains 13 residues. V was clipped by 3 bases and J by 9 bases, with 13 bases between them. From germline, CDR1 is SGDLS and CDR2 YYNGEE. Here the CDR3 reads CASSGSWGGEQFF. CDR3 sequence (DNA): TGTGCCAGCAGCGGTAGCTGGGGAGGTGAGCAGTTCTTC.

In this sample, this clone turned up a few times. The rearrangement uses TRBV12-5 and TRBJ2-1; 14 bases are a match to TRBD2. The junction had 1 base not matched to a gene; V was cut back by 1 base and J by 14 bases. Per germline, CDR1 LGHNT and CDR2 FRNRAP. This CDR3 region has 13 residues. CDR3 nucleotide sequence: TGTGCTAGTGGTTTGGGACTAGCGGGGGGGAAGTTCTTC. This sequence encodes CASGLGLAGGKFF.

This clone was counted a few times. The V and J genes are TRBV11-1 and TRBJ2-4; D perhaps matches TRBD1 (6 bases). Germline loops: CDR1 SGHAT, CDR2 FQDESV (reference sequence). The CDR3 extends over 18 amino acids. The V end lost 3 bases, the J end lost 0 bases, and 18 bases lay between the germline ends. CDR3 residues: CASSLRVAGVEAKNIQYF. The CDR3 region has the DNA TGTGCCAGCAGCTTGCGCGTTGCAGGGGTCGAAGCCAAAAACATTCAGTACTTC. The whole variable domain, remainder taken from reference TRBV11-1 and TRBJ2-4, is EAEVAQSPRYKITEKSQAVAFWCDPISGHATLYWYRQILGQGPELLVQFQDESVVDDSQLPKDRFSAERLKGVDSTLKIQPAELGDSAMYLCASSLRVAGVEAKNIQYFGAGTRLSVL.

V and J are TRBV10-3 and TRBJ2-1; a possible D gene is TRBD1 (6 bases). Germline V lookup: CDR1 ENHRY, CDR2 SYGVKD. V shed 6 bases and J shed 0 bases, with 18 bases lying between them. This CDR3 is 17 amino acids long. The CDR3 nucleotides read TGTGCCATCAGCCAGGGGCCTACTTTTAACTCCTACAATGAGCAGTTCTTC. The encoded protein is CAISQGPTFNSYNEQFF.

This clone was detected only a few times. The chain is built from TRBV7-2 and TRBJ2-1; D gene uncertain. CDR1 is SGHTA, CDR2 FQGNSA, per germline. The CDR3 length is 14 residues. Trimming stripped 4 bases from V and 3 bases from J, with 10 bases between. The CDR3, as DNA: TGTGCCAGCAGCTCCCGAGCGAGCTACAATGAGCAGTTCTTC. Translation gives CASSSRASYNEQFF. Combining the CDR3 with reference TRBV7-2 and TRBJ2-1 gives the whole variable domain GAGVSQSPSNKVTEKGKDVELRCDPISGHTALYWYRQSLGQGLEFLIYFQGNSAPDKSGLPSDRFSAERTGGSVSTLTIQRTQQEDSAVYLCASSSRASYNEQFFGPGTRLTVL.

The chain has TRBV2 and TRBJ2-4, with D maybe TRBD1 (6 bases). V lost 6 bases to trimming and J lost 6 bases, with 15 bases between them. Germline assignment: CDR1 SNHLY and CDR2 FYNNEI. The CDR3 is 14 amino acids. CDR3 protein: CASSKGVGGNIQYF. The CDR3 DNA reads as TGTGCCAGCAGCAAAGGGGTAGGGGGAAACATTCAGTACTTC.

The chain links TRBV7-3 to TRBJ2-2; D gene uncertain. The CDR3 is 13 residues long. V was cut by 2 bases and J by 6 bases, with 7 bases left in between. Germline V gene lookup returns CDR1 SGHTA and CDR2 FQGTGA. The CDR3 region is CASSLVGSGELFF. The CDR3 nucleotides are TGTGCCAGCAGCTTAGTAGGGTCCGGGGAGCTGTTTTTT.

The chain joins TRBV6-5 to TRBJ2-7, with TRBD1 matching 7 bases. Germline values: CDR1 MNHEY, CDR2 SVGAGI. J was trimmed by 4 bases and V by 5 bases; bases with no gene match: 8. CDR3 size: 14 residues. In DNA, the CDR3 is TGTGCCAGCAGTGGGACAGTTGGTGGGTACGAGCAGTACTTC. Its protein is CASSGTVGGYEQYF.

The rearrangement links TRBV5-4 to TRBJ2-1, with D perhaps matching TRBD2 (6 bases). Germline-derived CDR1 and CDR2 are SGHNT and YYREEE (reference sequence). This CDR3 spans 15 amino acids. V was cut by 3 bases and J by 5 bases, with 15 bases left in between. In nucleotides, the CDR3 is TGTGCCAGCAGCTCGCCCGGGACTCTCAACAATGAGCAGTTCTTC. The encoded protein is CASSSPGTLNNEQFF.

This sequence joins TRBV6-6 and TRBJ2-1; 13 nucleotides match TRBD2. Germline CDR1 MNHNY, CDR2 SVGAGI (reference sequence). V lost 5 bases to trimming and J lost 7 bases; unmatched junction nucleotides: 5. There are 15 residues in the CDR3. The CDR3 DNA follows: TGTGCCAGCAGTCAAACTAGCGGGGGGGAAAATGAGCAGTTCTTC. It encodes CASSQTSGGENEQFF.

V is TRBV27 and J is TRBJ2-7; D is tentatively TRBD1 or TRBD2 (5 bases each). The germline V and J ends were trimmed by 3 bases and 2 bases, with 11 bases remaining between them. The length of the CDR3 is 14 residues. The germline CDR1 and CDR2 sequences are MNHEY and SMNVEV (reference sequence). The CDR3 DNA sequence: TGTGCCAGCAGTTTGGGCCAGGGAGCCTACGAGCAGTACTTC. It encodes CASSLGQGAYEQYF.

This clone was seen only once. The chain is built from TRBV15 and TRBJ1-5, with D possibly being TRBD1 (6 bases). The V and J ends lost 0 bases and 9 bases respectively, with 15 bases between them. Germline CDR1 LNHNV, CDR2 YYDKDF (reference sequence). The CDR3 contains 15 residues. CDR3 region: CATSRDRTGQWPQHF. The CDR3 DNA is TGTGCCACCAGCAGAGATCGTACAGGGCAGTGGCCCCAGCATTTT.

This clone was counted between two and nine times. V usage is TRBV29-1 and J usage is TRBJ1-1, with D perhaps matching TRBD1 (6 bases). The V gene lost 7 bases and the J gene lost 6 bases, with 12 bases spanning the gap. The germline gives CDR1 SQVTM, CDR2 ANQGSEA. This CDR3 comprises 11 residues. In DNA form, the CDR3 reads TGCAGCGACGGGGGCGGGTCTGAAGCTTTCTTT. Its translation: CSDGGGSEAFF.

The V call is TRBV29-1, the J call TRBJ1-3, with D uncertain. Germline V lookup: CDR1 SQVTM, CDR2 ANQGSEA. V shed 7 bases and J shed 9 bases, with 13 bases lying between them. This CDR3 comprises 11 residues. CDR3 amino acids: CSADRRGTIYF. As DNA, the CDR3 is TGCAGCGCAGACCGCCGTGGCACCATATATTTT.

This clone was found a few times. This chain connects TRBV7-2 to TRBJ2-1, with no clear D. Germline V gene lookup returns CDR1 SGHTA and CDR2 FQGNSA. V shed 4 bases and J shed 13 bases, with 11 bases lying between them. The CDR3 sequence is 11 residues long. The CDR3 region has the DNA TGTGCCAGCAGCTCGTTTGAAGACCAGTTCTTC. The encoded protein is CASSSFEDQFF.

V usage is TRBV5-6 and J usage is TRBJ1-2; no reliable D call. There are 16 residues in the CDR3. V was cut by 4 bases and J by 4 bases, with 20 bases left in between. Germline-derived CDR1 and CDR2 are SGHDT and YYEEEE. CDR3 nucleotide sequence: TGTGCCAGCAGCCCCCCGTCCCGCGGACTGAGCTATGGCTACACCTTC. Protein: CASSPPSRGLSYGYTF.